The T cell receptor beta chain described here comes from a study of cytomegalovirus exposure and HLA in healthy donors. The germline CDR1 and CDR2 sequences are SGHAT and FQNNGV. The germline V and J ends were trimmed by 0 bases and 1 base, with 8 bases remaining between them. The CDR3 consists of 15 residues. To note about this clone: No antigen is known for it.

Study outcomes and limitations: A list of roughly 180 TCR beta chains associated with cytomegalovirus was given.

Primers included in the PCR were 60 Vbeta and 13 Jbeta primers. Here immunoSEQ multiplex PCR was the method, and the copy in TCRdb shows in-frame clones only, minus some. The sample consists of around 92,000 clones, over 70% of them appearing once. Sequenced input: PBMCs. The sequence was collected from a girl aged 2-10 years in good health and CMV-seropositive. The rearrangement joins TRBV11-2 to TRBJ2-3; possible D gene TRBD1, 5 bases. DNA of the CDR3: TGTGCCAGCAGCTTAGAAGGGGTAGGCACAGATACGCAGTATTTT. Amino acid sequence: CASSLEGVGTDTQYF.